What follows describes a single T cell receptor beta chain. The specificity of this receptor is unknown. One base away there is no much larger clone; base qualities are not given. This sample was included in a study of T cell repertoires in cytomegalovirus infection (dated by TCRdb to about 2019). Study-wide context: The HLA type of each donor mattered for the analysis, because public TCR beta signatures pointed to carriage of CMV infection along with the matching HLA type. General study outcomes and caveats: In both this cohort and an independent cohort of some 370 donors, the cumulative frequency of public TCR beta family members distinguished carriers of CMV infection plus the relevant HLA type. The ex vivo response was dominated by HLA-C-restricted CMV-specific TCR beta clonotypes, and the single most frequent clonotype in two of eight donors was supplied by these HLA-C-restricted clonotypes.

The listed sequencing device is Illumina HiSeq 1500. TCRdb applied fastp at Q25 and MiXCR to the public reads, then kept only in-frame beta chains. Rows are combined by CDR3 protein, so each entry shows the most common genes and DNA. The sample has 200,000 to 250,000 distinct CDR3 sequences on record, over 20% of them singletons. The ten most abundant clones make up 15% to 20% of the sample. According to the germline V gene, CDR1 reads SGHDT and CDR2 reads YYEEEE. At the junction V is shortened by 3 bases and J by 1 base; bases outside the gene matches: 7. The CDR3 runs 16 residues from the cysteine to the phenylalanine. Only CDR3 DNA is held: 48 bases, read in frame from base 1.

The source of this sequence is a human donor in good health (CMV status not recorded). Some clones in this sample may be carry-over from other donors' samples. In this chain, TRBV5-6 is recombined with TRBJ1-1; 9 bases in between match TRBD1. Sample: CD8+ T cells from PBMCs. CDR3 loop: CASSWLPGQGNTEAFF. Read as DNA, the sequence is TGTGCCAGCAGCTGGCTGCCGGGACAGGGGAACACTGAAGCTTTCTTT.